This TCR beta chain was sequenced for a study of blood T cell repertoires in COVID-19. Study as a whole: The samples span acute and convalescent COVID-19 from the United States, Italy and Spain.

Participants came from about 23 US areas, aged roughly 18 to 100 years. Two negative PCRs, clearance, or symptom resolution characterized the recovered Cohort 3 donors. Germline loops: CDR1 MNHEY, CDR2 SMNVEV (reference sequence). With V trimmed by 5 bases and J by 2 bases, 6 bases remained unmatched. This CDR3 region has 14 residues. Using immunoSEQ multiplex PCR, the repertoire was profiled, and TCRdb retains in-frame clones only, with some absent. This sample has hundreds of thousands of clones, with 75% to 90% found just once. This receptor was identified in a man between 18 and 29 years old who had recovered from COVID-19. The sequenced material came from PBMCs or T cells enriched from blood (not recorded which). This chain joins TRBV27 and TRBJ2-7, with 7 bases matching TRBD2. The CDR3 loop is CASSRSGIAYEQYF. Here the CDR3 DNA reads TGTGCCAGCAGTAGGAGCGGGATTGCCTACGAGCAGTACTTC.